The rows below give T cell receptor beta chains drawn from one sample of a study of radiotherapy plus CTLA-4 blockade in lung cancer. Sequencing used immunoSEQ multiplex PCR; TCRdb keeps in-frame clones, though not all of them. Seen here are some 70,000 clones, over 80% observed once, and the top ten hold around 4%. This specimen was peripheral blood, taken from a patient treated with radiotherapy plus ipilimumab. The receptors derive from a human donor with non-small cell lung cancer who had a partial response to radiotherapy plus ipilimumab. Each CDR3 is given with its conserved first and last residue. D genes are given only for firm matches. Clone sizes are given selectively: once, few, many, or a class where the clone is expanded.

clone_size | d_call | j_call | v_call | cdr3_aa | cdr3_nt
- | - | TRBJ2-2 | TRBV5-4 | CASHDSPTGELFF | TGTGCCAGCCACGACTCCCCCACCGGGGAGCTGTTTTTT
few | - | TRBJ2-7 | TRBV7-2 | CASSLARGAAYEQYF | TGTGCCAGCAGCTTAGCCCGCGGGGCAGCTTACGAGCAGTACTTC
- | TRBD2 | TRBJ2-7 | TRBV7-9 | CASSPGGLAGAYEQYF | TGTGCCAGCAGCCCCGGGGGGCTAGCGGGAGCCTACGAGCAGTACTTC
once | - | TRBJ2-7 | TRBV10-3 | CAISERQGTYEQYF | TGTGCCATCAGTGAGAGGCAGGGAACCTACGAGCAGTACTTC
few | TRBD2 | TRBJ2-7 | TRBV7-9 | CASSLYLAGGDEQYF | TGTGCCAGCAGCCTCTACTTAGCGGGAGGGGACGAGCAGTACTTC
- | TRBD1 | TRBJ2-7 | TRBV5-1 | CASSPGQGASEQYF | TGCGCCAGCAGCCCTGGACAGGGGGCAAGCGAGCAGTACTTC
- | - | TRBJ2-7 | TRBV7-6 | CASSKGAYEQYF | TGTGCCAGCAGCAAGGGGGCCTACGAGCAGTACTTC
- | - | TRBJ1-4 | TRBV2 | CATGGAGNEKLFF | TGTGCCACTGGGGGGGCCGGGAATGAAAAACTGTTTTTT
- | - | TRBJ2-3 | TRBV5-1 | CASSLGRSGSDTQYF | TGCGCCAGCAGCTTGGGACGGAGTGGATCAGATACGCAGTATTTT
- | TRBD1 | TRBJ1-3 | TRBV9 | CASSKRDRPYSGNTIYF | TGTGCCAGCAGCAAGAGGGACAGACCATACTCTGGAAACACCATATATTTT
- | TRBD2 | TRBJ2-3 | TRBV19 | CASSIDRGVAGTDTQYF | TGTGCCAGTAGTATAGATCGGGGGGTAGCGGGAACAGATACGCAGTATTTT
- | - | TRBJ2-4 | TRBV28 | CASSLSGKNIQYF | TGTGCCAGCAGTTTATCCGGCAAAAACATTCAGTACTTC
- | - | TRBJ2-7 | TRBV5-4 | CASSSGPTTYEQYF | TGTGCCAGCAGCTCAGGGCCCACAACCTACGAGCAGTACTTC
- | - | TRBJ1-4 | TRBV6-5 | CASRLRDKLFF | TGTGCCAGCAGGCTCAGGGATAAACTGTTTTTT
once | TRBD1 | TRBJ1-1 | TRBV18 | CASSLGQGPTEAFF | TGTGCCAGCTCCCTGGGACAGGGGCCCACTGAAGCTTTCTTT
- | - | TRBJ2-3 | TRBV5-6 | CASSPSFGTDTQYF | TGTGCCAGCAGCCCCTCGTTTGGCACAGATACGCAGTATTTT
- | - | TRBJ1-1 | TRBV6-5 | CASTPGQANTEAFF | TGTGCCAGCACCCCTGGTCAGGCGAACACTGAAGCTTTCTTT
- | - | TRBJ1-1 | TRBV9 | CASSVEQWDTEAFF | TGTGCCAGCAGCGTAGAACAGTGGGACACTGAAGCTTTCTTT
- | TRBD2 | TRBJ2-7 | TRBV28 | CASSFSGRNEQYF | TGTGCCAGCAGTTTTAGCGGGAGAAACGAGCAGTACTTC
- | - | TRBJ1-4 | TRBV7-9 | CASSPGGTRNEKLFF | TGTGCCAGCAGCCCTGGGGGGACGAGGAATGAAAAACTGTTTTTT
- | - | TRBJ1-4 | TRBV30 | CAWSVLASGDEKLFF | TGTGCCTGGAGTGTCCTGGCCTCAGGCGATGAAAAACTGTTTTTT
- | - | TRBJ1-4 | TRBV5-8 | CASSLDQINEKLFF | TGTGCCAGCAGCTTGGATCAGATTAATGAAAAACTGTTTTTT
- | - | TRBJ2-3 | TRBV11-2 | CASSSSRGDTQYF | TGTGCCAGCAGCTCCTCCCGGGGGGATACGCAGTATTTT
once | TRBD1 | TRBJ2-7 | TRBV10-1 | CASSSGQGAPSTYEQYF | TGCGCCAGCAGTTCTGGGCAGGGGGCCCCCTCTACCTACGAGCAGTACTTC
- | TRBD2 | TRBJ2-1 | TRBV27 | CASSSLAGGAYNEQFF | TGTGCCAGCAGTTCCCTAGCGGGAGGGGCCTACAATGAGCAGTTCTTC
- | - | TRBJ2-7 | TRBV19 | CASSMTNNYEQYF | TGTGCCAGTAGTATGACAAATAACTACGAGCAGTACTTC